These 16 T cell receptor beta chains were sequenced from one sample in a study of T-cell memory formation after mild COVID-19. TCRdb recomputed calls from the 5' RACE reads with MiXCR, one row per CDR3 protein. The sample lists 550,000 to 700,000 distinct CDR3 sequences, 17% seen once, with about 7.5% in the top ten. Sequences were obtained from PBMCs or a T cell subset sorted from them (not recorded which). Source of these receptors: an adult woman who had mild COVID-19 (a few samples of this study predate the infection). Cell type and time point are not known.

This clonotype has a handful of counts. This chain uses TRBV11-2 with TRBJ2-1; TRBD2 agrees at 10 bases. V shed 0 bases and J 3 bases; nucleotides not matched to a gene: 11. The CDR3 consists of 19 residues. The germline V gene encodes CDR1 SGHAT and CDR2 FQNNGV. The CDR3 DNA follows: TGTGCCAGCAGCTTAGAGGGAACTGTGGTAGCGGGGGGCTACAATGAGCAGTTCTTC. Translating gives CASSLEGTVVAGGYNEQFF.

This chain joins TRBV14 and TRBJ2-7, with D perhaps matching TRBD1 (6 bases). CDR3 size: 15 residues. Germline V gene lookup returns CDR1 SGHDN and CDR2 FVKESK. V was clipped by 5 bases and J by 2 bases, with 16 bases between them. This CDR3 is CASSKRMGATYEQYF. The CDR3, as DNA: TGTGCCAGCAGCAAGAGGATGGGGGCTACCTACGAGCAGTACTTC.

The table lists this clonotype with a few counts. The chain couples TRBV12-3 or TRBV12-4 to TRBJ1-3; no clear D. The CDR3 has 15 residues. V was cut by 7 bases and J by 0 bases, with 13 bases left in between. CDR3 DNA: TGTGCCAGCATCGAAGCGGGGAGCTCTGGAAACACCATATATTTT. Protein sequence: CASIEAGSSGNTIYF.

J is TRBJ2-1 and V is TRBV7-2; tentative D call: TRBD2 (5 bases). CDR3 length equals 14 residues. The ends were cut back, 2 bases at V and 7 bases at J, with 12 bases in the middle. Germline CDR1 is SGHTA and CDR2 is FQGNSA. CDR3 sequence: CASSLREAPNEQFF. In DNA, the CDR3 is TGTGCCAGCAGCTTACGGGAAGCGCCAAATGAGCAGTTCTTC.

This sequence joins TRBV5-1 and TRBJ1-2; D is undetermined. This CDR3 spans 14 amino acids. CDR1 is SGHRS, CDR2 YFSETQ, per germline. The germline V and J ends were trimmed by 5 bases and 2 bases, with 13 bases remaining between them. The CDR3, as DNA: TGCGCCAGCAGGCGAAACTCTGGGAACTATGGCTACACCTTC. The encoded protein is CASRRNSGNYGYTF.

The genes are TRBV4-2 and TRBJ2-3; D gene ambiguous. The germline CDR1 and CDR2 sequences are LGHNA and YNFKEQ. V was clipped by 0 bases and J by 9 bases, with 16 bases between them. This CDR3 is built from 15 residues. The CDR3 DNA sequence: TGTGCCAGCAGCCAAGATACCTCCCTAGTGTGGACGCAGTATTTT. Residues: CASSQDTSLVWTQYF.

This clonotype was seen a few times. The chain combines TRBV24-1 with TRBJ2-2, with 10 nucleotides matching TRBD2. Germline lookup yields CDR1 KGHDR and CDR2 SFDVKD. The J segment lost 7 bases and the V segment lost 5 bases, leaving 6 bases of the junction unmatched. CDR3 size: 15 residues. Here the CDR3 DNA reads TGTGCCACCAGTGGGCTAGCGGGAGACGTCGGGGAGCTGTTTTTT. This sequence encodes CATSGLAGDVGELFF.

The J gene is TRBJ2-1, the V gene TRBV18; a possible D gene is TRBD2 (6 bases). The CDR3 has 12 residues. Trimming removed 3 bases from V and 9 bases from J, with 9 bases in between. From germline, CDR1 is KGHSH and CDR2 LQKENI. The CDR3 DNA reads as TGTGCCAGCTCACCGGAGGGCTTTGAGCAGTTCTTC. It specifies CASSPEGFEQFF.

This clonotype has just a few counts. V and J are TRBV7-2 and TRBJ2-1; 13 positions agree with TRBD2. This CDR3 is 17 amino acids long. CDR1 is SGHTA, CDR2 FQGNSA, per germline. J was trimmed by 7 bases and V by 4 bases; bases with no gene match: 10. The CDR3 DNA follows: TGTGCCAGCAGCTCCTATTCGAGGACTAGCGGGAGAAATGAGCAGTTCTTC. It yields the protein CASSSYSRTSGRNEQFF.

The chain combines TRBV29-1 with TRBJ2-2; 7 nucleotides match TRBD2. The CDR3 runs to 13 residues. The V gene's germline CDR1 is SQVTM and CDR2 ANQGSEA. Unmatched junction bases numbered 5, after V lost 6 bases and J lost 4 bases. In DNA form, the CDR3 reads TGCAGCGTGGGGGGGAGGCGCACCGGGGAGCTGTTTTTT. Translation gives CSVGGRRTGELFF.

The rearrangement joins TRBV7-2 to TRBJ1-1, with D perhaps matching TRBD1 (5 bases). The CDR3 runs to 14 residues. Per germline, CDR1 SGHTA and CDR2 FQGNSA. Trimming took off 1 base at V and 4 bases at J, with 10 bases between the two ends. The DNA of the CDR3 is TGTGCCAGCAGCTTAGTCCGGGACGTCACTGAAGCTTTCTTT. Translation: CASSLVRDVTEAFF.

This rearrangement joins TRBV12-3 or TRBV12-4 to TRBJ2-5; 8 bases are shared with TRBD2. V dropped 2 bases and J dropped 2; count of bases not matched to a gene: 4. The CDR3 runs 15 residues. The CDR3 region has the DNA TGTGCCAGCAGTTTAAGGCGGGGGGCTCAAGAGACCCAGTACTTC. It yields the protein CASSLRRGAQETQYF.

Note on this clonotype: This sequence may be a read error, since a much larger clone differs from it by one base. The V gene is TRBV7-9, the J gene TRBJ2-1; the D is unclear. Germline CDR1 and CDR2: SEHNR and FQNEAQ (reference sequence). CDR3 length: 13 residues. The CDR3 reads CASSRMQYTEQFF. DNA for the CDR3: TGTGCCAGCAGCCGGATGCAATACACTGAGCAGTTCTTC.

This clonotype was counted between two and nine times. The chain is built from TRBV9 and TRBJ2-1, with 10 nucleotides matching TRBD2. There are 18 residues in the CDR3. Per the germline V gene, CDR1 is SGDLS and CDR2 is YYNGEE. Unmatched junction bases numbered 15, after V lost 3 bases and J lost 6 bases. CDR3 sequence: CASSALGVGLAAFNEQFF. The CDR3 region has the DNA TGTGCCAGCAGCGCCCTCGGAGTCGGACTAGCGGCCTTCAATGAGCAGTTCTTC. The variable domain in full, with the rest retrieved from reference TRBV9 and TRBJ2-1, is DSGVTQTPKHLITATGQRVTLRCSPRSGDLSVYWYQQSLDQGLQFLIQYYNGEERAKGNILERFSAQQFPDLHSELNLSSLELGDSALYFCASSALGVGLAAFNEQFFGPGTRLTVL.

The chain couples TRBV23-1 to TRBJ2-3, with 8 positions matching TRBD1. TRBV23-1 is filed as an ORF, its function uncertain. This CDR3 contains 16 residues. The junction had 8 bases not matched to a gene; V was cut back by 3 bases and J by 3 bases. The CDR3 sequence: CASSHPTGGGTDTQYF. The CDR3 region has the DNA TGCGCCAGCAGTCATCCCACAGGGGGTGGTACAGATACGCAGTATTTT.

In this sample, this clonotype turned up a few times. The J gene is TRBJ1-4, the V gene TRBV4-1, with TRBD1 identical over 9 bases. J lost 7 bases, V lost 6 bases, and 6 bases had no gene match. The CDR3 covers 14 residues. CDR1 and CDR2 (germline): MGHRA, YSYEKL. The CDR3, as DNA: TGCGCCAGCAGACTTACAGGGGGCGGTGAAAAACTGTTTTTT. Translating it yields CASRLTGGGEKLFF.